This record covers a single TCR beta chain. The antigen it recognizes is unknown. The input lacks base qualities; no much larger clone sits a single base away. This sample is drawn from a study of blood T cell repertoires in COVID-19 (dated by TCRdb to the early 2020s). In terms of the full investigation: Samples from collaborators originated in the United States, Italy and Spain and spanned both the acute and convalescent phases of COVID-19. Deeply sampled blood TCRbeta repertoires from subjects exposed to, actively infected with, or recovered from COVID-19 were included in the dataset. Where HLA class I and class II types were available, the types were taken from metadata supplied by the sample provider, not from assay-based typing. The repertoires were released in a freely available public database intended as a resource for research on the immune response to SARS-CoV-2. The samples were drawn from the first 160 participants of the ongoing ImmuneRACE study and from 1,254 subjects provided by 6 global collaborators. The sample metadata nearly always contained a de-identified subject ID, COVID-19 status, age in years and sex. The material from the prospective study consisted of cDNA or gDNA derived from T cells, B-cell-depleted T cells, or PBMCs.

For CDR1 and CDR2, the germline V gene lists SGHTA and FQGNSA. The CDR3 contains 16 residues, cysteine and phenylalanine counted. CDR3 DNA is the only sequence kept; it has 48 bases, read in frame from the first base. Trimming leaves V shorter by 6 bases and J shorter by 1 base, with the junction holding 4 bases beyond the gene matches. Participants in the prospective study were aged roughly 18 to 95 years, lived in about two dozen United States geographic areas, and enrolled through a virtual design. To assign participants to cohorts, the prospective study relied on clinical history that participants themselves reported in a screening survey and a study questionnaire. ImmuneRACE Cohort 3 recovered participants were defined by two consecutive negative NP/OP PCR tests, healthcare professional clearance, or symptom resolution. In the prospective study, whole blood, serum and a nasopharyngeal or oropharyngeal swab were collected from each participant by mobile phlebotomists. Participants in the prospective study had the option to provide additional blood draws and questionnaires over a roughly 2-month period. Before DNA extraction, prospective study blood samples were shipped either frozen or at room temperature.

What the authors observed across the whole study: The quantity of clinical and demographic metadata differed by source and by participant and was supplied without curation.

TCRbeta CDR3 regions were amplified from genomic DNA by means of the immunoSEQ Assay, a bias-controlled multiplex PCR. The original methods were these. Within the assay, amplification of reference gene primers was used to estimate how many nucleated cells each sample contained. To quantify the absolute abundance of each unique TCRbeta CDR3 rearrangement, sequence reads were collapsed and filtered. For each sample, productive Simpson clonality was calculated by taking the square root of Simpson's diversity index across productive rearrangements. TCRdb obtained this table from immuneACCESS and retained in-frame rearrangements with V and J assigned. These tables miss some clones; where compared with another copy, unresolved V genes account for less than half of the shortfall, and the remainder is unexplained. V and J calls and clone size are copied from that table; D and trimming were computed from the DNA. This sample lists fewer than 450,000 clones; 80% to 95% were detected once. The ten largest clones represent approximately 0.65% of the sample.

Here the chain combines TRBV7-2 and TRBJ2-1; 12 of the junction bases match TRBD2. This receptor was obtained from a man between 18 and 29 years old who had recovered from COVID-19. The sequenced sample was PBMCs or T cells enriched from blood (not recorded which). CDR3 loop: CASSPSGRASYNEQFF. The sequenced DNA: TGTGCCAGCAGTCCTAGCGGGAGGGCGTCCTACAATGAGCAGTTCTTC.